This TCR beta chain was captured by sequencing in a study of T-cell reconstitution after alpha-beta-depleted transplantation in children. Researchers prepared the TCRbeta library using unique molecular identifiers, the study reports. MiXCR, run by TCRdb on the PCR reads, gives a single entry per CDR3 protein. The table records a few hundred thousand distinct CDR3 sequences, approximately 10% of them present only once. The sequence came from a human donor who donated a stem cell graft to a child with acute lymphoblastic leukemia. The material sequenced was PBMCs from the stem cell graft donor, taken from the stem cell graft.

The CDR3 coding sequence is TGCGCCAGCAAAGCATCGGCAGGGAATGAAAAACTGTTTTTT. It yields the protein CASKASAGNEKLFF. The V and J genes are TRBV4-1 and TRBJ1-4; possible D gene TRBD1, 5 bases. V lost 7 bases and J 5 bases, leaving 14 bases between the germline ends. The CDR3 runs to 14 residues. Germline CDR1 and CDR2: MGHRA and YSYEKL.